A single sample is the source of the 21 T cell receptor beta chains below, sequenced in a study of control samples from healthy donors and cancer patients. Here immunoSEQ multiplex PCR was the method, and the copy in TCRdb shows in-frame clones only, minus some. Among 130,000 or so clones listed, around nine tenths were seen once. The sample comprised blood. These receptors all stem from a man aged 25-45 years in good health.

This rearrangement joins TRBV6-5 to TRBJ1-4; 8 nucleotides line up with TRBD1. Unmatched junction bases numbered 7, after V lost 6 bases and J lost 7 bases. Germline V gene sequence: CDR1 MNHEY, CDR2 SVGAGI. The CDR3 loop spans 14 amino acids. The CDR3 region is CASRQQGEVEKLFF. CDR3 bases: TGTGCCAGCAGACAACAGGGGGAGGTTGAAAAACTGTTTTTT.

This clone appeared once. CDR3 coding DNA: TGTGCCAGCAGCCAAGTCGGGGGGCTAAGCAATCAGCCCCAGCATTTT. Encoded protein: CASSQVGGLSNQPQHF. The chain joins TRBV4-2 to TRBJ1-5, with a possible D match to TRBD1 (6 bases). CDR1 is LGHNA, CDR2 YNFKEQ, per germline. Between the trimmed V and J ends, which lost 1 base and 1 base, there was a span of 11 bases. CDR3 length: 16 amino acids.

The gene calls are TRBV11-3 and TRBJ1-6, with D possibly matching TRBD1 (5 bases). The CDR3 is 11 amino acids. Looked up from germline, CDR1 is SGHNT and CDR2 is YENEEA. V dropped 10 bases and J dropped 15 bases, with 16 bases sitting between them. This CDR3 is CANRGVELLHF. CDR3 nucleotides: TGTGCCAACAGAGGGGTCGAGCTCCTCCACTTT.

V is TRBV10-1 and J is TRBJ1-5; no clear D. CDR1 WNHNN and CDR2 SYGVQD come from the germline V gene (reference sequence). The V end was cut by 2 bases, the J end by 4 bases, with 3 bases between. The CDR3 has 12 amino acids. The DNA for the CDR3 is TGCGCCAGCAGTGAGGGGAATCAGCCCCAGCATTTT. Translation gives CASSEGNQPQHF.

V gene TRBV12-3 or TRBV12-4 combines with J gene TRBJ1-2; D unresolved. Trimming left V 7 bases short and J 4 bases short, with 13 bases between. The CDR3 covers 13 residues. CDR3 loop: CASNSGSFYGYTF. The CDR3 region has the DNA TGTGCCAGCAACTCGGGATCCTTCTATGGCTACACCTTC.

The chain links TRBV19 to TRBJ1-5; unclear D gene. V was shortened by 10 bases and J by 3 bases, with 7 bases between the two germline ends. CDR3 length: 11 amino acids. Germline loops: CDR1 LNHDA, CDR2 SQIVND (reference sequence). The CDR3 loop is CATPHNQPQHF. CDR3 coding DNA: TGTGCCACCCCCCACAATCAGCCCCAGCATTTT.

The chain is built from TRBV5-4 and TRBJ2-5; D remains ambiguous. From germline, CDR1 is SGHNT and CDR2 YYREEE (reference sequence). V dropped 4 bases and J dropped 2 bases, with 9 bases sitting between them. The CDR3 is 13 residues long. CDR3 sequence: CASSGGSQETQYF. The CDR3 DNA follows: TGTGCCAGCAGCGGTGGCAGTCAAGAGACCCAGTACTTC. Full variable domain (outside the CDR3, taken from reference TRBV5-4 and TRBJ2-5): ETGVTQSPTHLIKTRGQQVTLRCSSQSGHNTVSWYQQALGQGPQFIFQYYREEENGRGNFPPRFSGLQFPNYSSELNVNALELDDSALYLCASSGGSQETQYFGPGTRLLVL.

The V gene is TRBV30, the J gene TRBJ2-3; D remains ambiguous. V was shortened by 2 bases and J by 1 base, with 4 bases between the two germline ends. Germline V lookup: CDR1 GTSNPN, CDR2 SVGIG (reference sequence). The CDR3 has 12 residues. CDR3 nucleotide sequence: TGTGCCTGGAGTAAGGGCACAGATACGCAGTATTTT. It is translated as CAWSKGTDTQYF. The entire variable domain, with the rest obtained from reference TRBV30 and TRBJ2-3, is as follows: SQTIHQWPATLVQPVGSPLSLECTVEGTSNPNLYWYRQAAGRGLQLLFYSVGIGQISSEVPQNLSASRPQDRQFILSSKKLLLSDSGFYLCAWSKGTDTQYFGPGTRLTVL.

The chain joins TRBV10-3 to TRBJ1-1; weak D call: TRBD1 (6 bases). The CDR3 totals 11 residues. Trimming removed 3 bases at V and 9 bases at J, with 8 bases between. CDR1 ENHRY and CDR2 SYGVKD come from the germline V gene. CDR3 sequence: CAISEQGQAFF. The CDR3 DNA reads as TGTGCCATCAGTGAACAGGGTCAAGCTTTCTTT.

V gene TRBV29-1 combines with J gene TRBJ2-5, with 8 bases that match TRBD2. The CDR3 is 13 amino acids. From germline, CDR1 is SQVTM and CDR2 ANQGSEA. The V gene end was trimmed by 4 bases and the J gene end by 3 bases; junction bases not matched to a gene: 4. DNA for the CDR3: TGCAGCGTTGGAAAAGCGGGGGAAGAGACCCAGTACTTC. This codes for CSVGKAGEETQYF.

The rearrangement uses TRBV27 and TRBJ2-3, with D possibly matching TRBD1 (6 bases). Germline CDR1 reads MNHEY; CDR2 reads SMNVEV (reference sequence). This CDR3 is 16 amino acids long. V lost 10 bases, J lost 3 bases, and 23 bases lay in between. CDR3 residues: CATRTFWGRGTDTQYF. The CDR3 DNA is TGTGCCACCCGAACCTTCTGGGGCAGGGGAACAGATACGCAGTATTTT.

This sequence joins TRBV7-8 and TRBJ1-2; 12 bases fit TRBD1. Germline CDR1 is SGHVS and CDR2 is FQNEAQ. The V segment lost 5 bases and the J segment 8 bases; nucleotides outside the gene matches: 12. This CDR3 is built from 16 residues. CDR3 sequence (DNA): TGTGCCAGCAGCCCCCCTCCCGGGACAGGGGGCCAAGGCTACACCTTC. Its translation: CASSPPPGTGGQGYTF. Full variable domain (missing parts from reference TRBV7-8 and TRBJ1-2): GAGVSQSPRYKVAKRGQDVALRCDPISGHVSLFWYQQALGQGPEFLTYFQNEAQLDKSGLPSDRFFAERPEGSVSTLKIQRTQQEDSAVYLCASSPPPGTGGQGYTFGSGTRLTVV.

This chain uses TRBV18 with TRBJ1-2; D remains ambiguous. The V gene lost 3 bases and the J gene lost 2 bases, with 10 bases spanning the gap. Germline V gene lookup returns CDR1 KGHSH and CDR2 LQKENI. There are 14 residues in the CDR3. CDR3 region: CASSPDESNYGYTF. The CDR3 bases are TGTGCCAGCTCACCTGACGAATCCAACTATGGCTACACCTTC.

This CDR3 is CASRAQGYGNTIYF. Here the CDR3 DNA reads TGTGCCAGCAGGGCACAGGGGTATGGAAACACCATATATTTT. The chain combines TRBV6-5 with TRBJ1-3; 7 nucleotides align to TRBD1. Germline CDR1 and CDR2: MNHEY and SVGAGI. The CDR3 has 14 amino acids. The J segment lost 3 bases and the V segment lost 6 bases, leaving 5 bases of the junction unmatched.

The CDR3 sequence is CASSVPSSGTEAFF. The DNA for the CDR3 is TGCGCCAGCAGCGTCCCTTCCTCGGGCACTGAAGCTTTCTTT. The rearrangement joins TRBV5-1 to TRBJ1-1; no firm D call. V was shortened by 4 bases and J by 4 bases, with 14 bases between the two germline ends. The CDR3 runs to 14 residues. The germline V gene has CDR1 SGHRS and CDR2 YFSETQ.

This CDR3 reads CASSVGRGTHYEQYF. The CDR3 DNA is TGTGCCAGCAGCGTAGGTCGGGGGACACACTACGAGCAGTACTTC. The chain recombines TRBV9 with TRBJ2-7, with D possibly being TRBD1 or TRBD2 (6 bases each). This CDR3 region has 15 residues. The V gene's germline CDR1 is SGDLS and CDR2 YYNGEE. Trimming left V 0 bases short and J 3 bases short, with 13 bases between.

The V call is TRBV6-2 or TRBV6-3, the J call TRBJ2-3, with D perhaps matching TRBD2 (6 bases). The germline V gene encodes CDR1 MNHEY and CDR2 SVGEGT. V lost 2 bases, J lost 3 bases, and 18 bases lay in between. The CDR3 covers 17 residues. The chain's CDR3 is CASSYVERRARTDTQYF. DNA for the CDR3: TGTGCCAGCAGTTACGTGGAAAGGAGGGCCCGGACAGATACGCAGTATTTT.

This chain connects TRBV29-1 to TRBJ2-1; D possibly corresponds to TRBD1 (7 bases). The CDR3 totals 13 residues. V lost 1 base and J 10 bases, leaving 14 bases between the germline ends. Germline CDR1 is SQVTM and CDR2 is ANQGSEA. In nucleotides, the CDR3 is TGCAGCGTTGAAGGGGCAGGGGGGAGAGAGCAGTTCTTC. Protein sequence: CSVEGAGGREQFF.

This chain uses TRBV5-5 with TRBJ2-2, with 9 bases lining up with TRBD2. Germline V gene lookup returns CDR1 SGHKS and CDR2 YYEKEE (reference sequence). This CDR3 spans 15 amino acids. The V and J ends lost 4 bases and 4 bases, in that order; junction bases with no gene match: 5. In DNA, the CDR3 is TGTGCCAGCAGCCCCCTGACTAGCGGCACCGGGGAGCTGTTTTTT. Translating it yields CASSPLTSGTGELFF.

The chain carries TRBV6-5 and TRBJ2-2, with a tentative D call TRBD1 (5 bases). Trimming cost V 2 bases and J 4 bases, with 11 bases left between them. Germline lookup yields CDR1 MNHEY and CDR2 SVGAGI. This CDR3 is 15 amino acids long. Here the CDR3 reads CASSYQGRGTGELFF. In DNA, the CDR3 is TGTGCCAGCAGTTACCAGGGAAGGGGCACCGGGGAGCTGTTTTTT.

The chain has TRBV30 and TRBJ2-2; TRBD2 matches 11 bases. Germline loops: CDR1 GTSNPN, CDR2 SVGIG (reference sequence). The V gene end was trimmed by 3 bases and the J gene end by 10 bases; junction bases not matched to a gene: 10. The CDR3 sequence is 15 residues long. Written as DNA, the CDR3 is TGTGCCTGGAGAGTACTGAAGGGACTAGCGGCGGAGCTGTTTTTT. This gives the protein CAWRVLKGLAAELFF.